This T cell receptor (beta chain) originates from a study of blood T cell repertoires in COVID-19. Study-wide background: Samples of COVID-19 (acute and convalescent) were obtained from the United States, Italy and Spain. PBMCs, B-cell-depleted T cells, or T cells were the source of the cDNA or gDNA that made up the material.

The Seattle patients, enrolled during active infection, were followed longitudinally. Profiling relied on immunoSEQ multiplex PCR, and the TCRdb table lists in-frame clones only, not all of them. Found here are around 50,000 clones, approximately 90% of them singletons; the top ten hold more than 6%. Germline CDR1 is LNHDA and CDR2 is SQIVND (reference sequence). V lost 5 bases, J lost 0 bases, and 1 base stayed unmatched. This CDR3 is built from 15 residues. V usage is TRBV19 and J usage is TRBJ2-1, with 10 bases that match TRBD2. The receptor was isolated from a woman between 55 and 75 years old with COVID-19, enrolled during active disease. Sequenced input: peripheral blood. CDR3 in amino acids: CASSSSGSSYNEQFF. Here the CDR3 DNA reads TGTGCCAGTAGTTCTAGCGGGAGCTCCTACAATGAGCAGTTCTTC.